These T cell receptor beta chains were read from a single sample in a study of T cell repertoires in cytomegalovirus infection. TCRdb analysed the reads with MiXCR anew, one entry per CDR3 protein. This table has about 200,000 distinct CDR3 sequences, nearly 9.5% appearing once. Material for sequencing was PBMCs. The receptors stem from a human donor in good health (CMV status not recorded). Some clones in this sample may be carry-over from other donors' samples. Each CDR3 is given with its conserved first and last residue. A D gene is named only where the DNA matches it firmly. Some rows have no size entry. The others give once, few or many, or a class for an expanded clone.

size: many; V: TRBV19; length: 15; J: TRBJ2-5; D: TRBD2; CDR3: CASSRTSGTQETQYF; DNA: TGTGCCAGTAGTAGGACTAGCGGGACCCAAGAGACCCAGTACTTC
size: many; V: TRBV7-8; length: 14; J: TRBJ1-1; D: -; CDR3: CASSLVRENTEAFF; DNA: TGTGCCAGCAGCTTAGTGCGGGAGAACACTGAAGCTTTCTTT
size: few; V: TRBV28; length: 11; J: TRBJ2-2; D: -; CDR3: CALEGLGELFF; DNA: TGTGCCCTTGAGGGGCTCGGGGAGCTGTTTTTT
size: many; V: TRBV11-2; length: 14; J: TRBJ1-4; D: -; CDR3: CASSLVGRGEKLFF; DNA: TGTGCCAGCAGCTTAGTGGGGAGGGGTGAAAAACTGTTTTTT
size: -; V: TRBV6-1; length: 17; J: TRBJ2-7; D: -; CDR3: CASTPGVRTDSSYEQYF; DNA: TGTGCCAGCACGCCCGGTGTTAGAACAGATTCGTCCTACGAGCAGTACTTC
size: few; V: TRBV14; length: 12; J: TRBJ1-6; D: -; CDR3: CASSQDVPPLHF; DNA: TGTGCCAGCAGCCAAGATGTACCACCCCTCCACTTT
size: many; V: TRBV12-3/TRBV12-4; length: 14; J: TRBJ1-4; D: -; CDR3: CASSFKSTNEKLFF; DNA: TGTGCCAGCAGTTTTAAGTCAACTAATGAAAAACTGTTTTTT
size: -; V: TRBV7-8; length: 17; J: TRBJ2-7; D: -; CDR3: CASSLRGRERSSYEQYF; DNA: TGTGCCAGCAGTCTCCGGGGGCGGGAGAGGAGCTCCTACGAGCAGTACTTC
size: once; V: TRBV6-6; length: 15; J: TRBJ1-2; D: -; CDR3: CASRTPIQNNYGYTF; DNA: TGTGCCAGCAGGACCCCAATTCAGAATAACTATGGCTACACCTTC
size: -; V: TRBV19; length: 18; J: TRBJ2-1; D: TRBD2; CDR3: CASSITGGLAGANNEQFF; DNA: TGTGCCAGTAGTATAACTGGGGGACTAGCGGGGGCAAACAATGAGCAGTTCTTC
size: many; V: TRBV7-2; length: 16; J: TRBJ1-5; D: TRBD1; CDR3: CASSLVGTGGARPQHF; DNA: TGTGCCAGCAGCTTAGTTGGGACAGGGGGCGCACGGCCCCAGCATTTT